Listed here are 27 T cell receptor beta chains from one sample, sequenced in a study of blood T cells in healthy people across ages. Then a second PCR, running roughly 7 to 11 cycles, was carried out with a sample-barcoded 5' primer and a J-beta primer mix. TCRdb reprocessed the 5' RACE reads via MiXCR and lists one record per CDR3 protein. This repertoire shows around 780,000 distinct CDR3 sequences, more than 50% found once; its top ten account for roughly 24%. The sample comprised blood. The receptors originated from a man aged 35-49 years in good health.

The chain combines TRBV7-2 with TRBJ2-1; tentative D call: TRBD2 (6 bases). This CDR3 has 15 residues. V dropped 5 bases and J dropped 10 bases, with 21 bases sitting between them. The germline CDR1 and CDR2 sequences are SGHTA and FQGNSA. DNA for the CDR3: TGTGCCAGCAGCCCCAACGCGGGGTCTGGGTGGGAGCAGTTCTTC. Its translation is CASSPNAGSGWEQFF.

The chain joins TRBV12-3 or TRBV12-4 to TRBJ1-2; TRBD1 agrees at 11 bases. V gave up 1 base and J gave up 4 bases; unmatched junction bases: 8. The CDR3 runs 17 residues. The CDR3 reads CASSLGLGQGAPYGYTF. CDR3 DNA sequence: TGTGCCAGCAGTTTAGGCCTCGGACAGGGGGCCCCCTATGGCTACACCTTC.

This rearrangement joins TRBV20-1 to TRBJ2-3; D may be TRBD2 (5 bases). Trimming cost V 2 bases and J 2 bases, with 8 bases left between them. CDR3 length: 13 residues. Germline V CDR1 and CDR2: DFQATT, SNEGSKA (reference sequence). In DNA form, the CDR3 reads TGCAGTGCTAGATCGGGGAACACAGATACGCAGTATTTT. It encodes CSARSGNTDTQYF.

The rearrangement joins TRBV15 to TRBJ1-6; D is ambiguous. The CDR3 length is 13 residues. CDR1 and CDR2 from the germline V gene are LNHNV and YYDKDF (reference sequence). Deletions cut 5 bases from V and 7 bases from J, with 9 bases between. The DNA of the CDR3 is TGTGCCACCAGCGAGATCCCCAATTCACCCCTCCACTTT. Residues: CATSEIPNSPLHF.

The rearrangement joins TRBV7-3 to TRBJ2-7; 9 nucleotides line up with TRBD2. CDR1 and CDR2 from the germline V gene are SGHTA and FQGTGA. The trim removed 5 bases at V and 5 bases at J, leaving 7 bases unmatched. The CDR3 sequence is 14 residues long. The CDR3 DNA reads TGTGCCAGCAGCCCGAGCGGGAGGTCCCACGAGCAGTACTTC. Its protein is CASSPSGRSHEQYF.

This chain links TRBV6-1 with TRBJ1-1; D uncertain. Germline loops: CDR1 MNHNS, CDR2 SASEGT. This CDR3 has 11 amino acids. The germline V and J ends were trimmed by 7 bases and 2 bases, with 5 bases remaining between them. DNA for the CDR3: TGTGCCAGCATTCGTAACACTGAAGCTTTCTTT. Its translation: CASIRNTEAFF.

The gene calls are TRBV20-1 and TRBJ1-6, with D maybe TRBD1 (5 bases). CDR3 length: 17 residues. From germline, CDR1 is DFQATT and CDR2 SNEGSKA (reference sequence). V gave up 6 bases and J gave up 8 bases, with 26 bases separating them. CDR3 amino acids: CSATDPSEWGRYSPLHF. The DNA for the CDR3 is TGCAGTGCCACCGACCCCTCTGAGTGGGGCCGATATTCACCCCTCCACTTT.

The chain is built from TRBV7-8 and TRBJ2-5; 7 positions match TRBD2. Trimming at V came to 8 bases and at J to 2 bases, leaving 2 bases not matched to a gene. This CDR3 region has 12 residues. CDR1 SGHVS and CDR2 FQNEAQ come from the germline V gene. In DNA form, the CDR3 reads TGTGCCAGCCTCGGGGGGCAAGAGACCCAGTACTTC. Translated: CASLGGQETQYF.

This clonotype was detected many times. V gene TRBV27 combines with J gene TRBJ1-2; TRBD1 matches 7 bases. Per germline, CDR1 MNHEY and CDR2 SMNVEV (reference sequence). The ends lost 8 bases at V and 8 bases at J; junction bases unmatched: 14. CDR3 length: 14 residues. Written as DNA, the CDR3 is TGTGCCAGCGGAACGACAGGGCCTCTCGGCGGCTACACCTTC. Protein product: CASGTTGPLGGYTF.

This clonotype came up a few times. V gene TRBV7-8 combines with J gene TRBJ2-4; D remains unclear. Deletions cut 4 bases from V and 4 bases from J, with 14 bases between. This CDR3 is 15 amino acids long. Germline CDR1 is SGHVS and CDR2 is FQNEAQ. The CDR3 nucleotides read TGTGCCAGCAGCTCGTCCTACCATCCGAAAAACATTCAGTACTTC. As protein: CASSSSYHPKNIQYF.

CDR3 nucleotides: TGTGCCAGCAGCGTATCTTCCTCAAAGAACACTGAAGCTTTCTTT. It is translated as CASSVSSSKNTEAFF. This rearrangement joins TRBV9 to TRBJ1-1; unclear D gene. The CDR3 sequence is 15 residues long. Trimming stripped 1 base from V and 1 base from J, with 11 bases between. Germline V lookup: CDR1 SGDLS, CDR2 YYNGEE.

The chain couples TRBV5-8 to TRBJ2-3, with 8 bases aligning to TRBD1. CDR1 and CDR2 (germline): SGHTS, YDEGEE. Germline trimming cut 3 bases from V and 2 bases from J; bases unmatched to any gene: 5. This CDR3 region has 15 residues. CDR3 nucleotide sequence: TGTGCCAGCAGCTCCGACAGGGGCTTCACAGATACGCAGTATTTT. It encodes CASSSDRGFTDTQYF.

The J gene is TRBJ2-7, the V gene TRBV28; either TRBD1 or TRBD2 may fit D (6 bases each). The CDR3 loop spans 16 amino acids. Trimming cost V 5 bases and J 3 bases, with 20 bases left between them. Per germline, CDR1 MDHEN and CDR2 SYDVKM. In DNA form, the CDR3 reads TGTGCCAGCAGTCCCTCCCGGGCACAGGGAGGCTACGAGCAGTACTTC. The encoded protein is CASSPSRAQGGYEQYF.

The V gene is TRBV12-3 or TRBV12-4, the J gene TRBJ2-5; D call uncertain. This CDR3 has 14 amino acids. Trimming cost V 1 base and J 1 base, with 7 bases left between them. This CDR3 is CASSLGSIQETQYF. The DNA for the CDR3 is TGTGCCAGCAGTTTAGGTAGCATCCAAGAGACCCAGTACTTC.

The rearrangement uses TRBV7-9 and TRBJ2-5; 11 bases line up with TRBD2. Germline values: CDR1 SEHNR, CDR2 FQNEAQ (reference sequence). CDR3 length: 14 residues. V trimming: 8 bases; J trimming: 1 base; junction bases outside the gene matches: 3. CDR3 coding DNA: TGTGCCAGCTTCGGGACTAGCGGCCAAGAGACCCAGTACTTC. This encodes CASFGTSGQETQYF.

This clonotype was seen a few times. The V call is TRBV3-1, the J call TRBJ2-5, with 8 bases lining up with TRBD1. Germline CDR1 is LGHDT and CDR2 is YNNKEL (reference sequence). This CDR3 has 14 residues. J was trimmed by 1 base and V by 3 bases; bases with no gene match: 1. The CDR3 here is CASSQGQVQETQYF. CDR3 in DNA: TGTGCCAGCAGCCAGGGACAGGTCCAAGAGACCCAGTACTTC.

The chain uses TRBV20-1 and TRBJ1-1; D is undetermined. Germline lookup yields CDR1 DFQATT and CDR2 SNEGSKA (reference sequence). The V gene lost 3 bases and the J gene lost 7 bases, with 12 bases spanning the gap. CDR3 length: 12 residues. The CDR3 reads CSASEQPHEAFF. In nucleotides, the CDR3 is TGCAGTGCTAGTGAACAGCCGCATGAAGCTTTCTTT.

The CDR3 region has the DNA TGCAGCGCTCTTACAGGGTTCGGGACTGAAGCTTTCTTT. This codes for CSALTGFGTEAFF. V is TRBV29-1 and J is TRBJ1-1, with TRBD1 as a possible D gene (6 bases). Germline CDR1 SQVTM, CDR2 ANQGSEA. The ends were cut back, 7 bases at V and 5 bases at J, with 17 bases in the middle. This CDR3 is built from 13 residues.

The rearrangement joins TRBV5-1 to TRBJ2-5; 7 bases are a match to TRBD1. Germline assignment: CDR1 SGHRS and CDR2 YFSETQ. V shed 4 bases and J 11 bases; nucleotides not matched to a gene: 11. This CDR3 spans 13 amino acids. The CDR3 DNA follows: TGCGCCAGCAGCCCTTCGGACAGGCTGAAGCAGTACTTC. Translating it yields CASSPSDRLKQYF.

This sequence joins TRBV7-2 and TRBJ2-5, with 8 bases matching TRBD1. This CDR3 contains 16 residues. CDR1 is SGHTA, CDR2 FQGNSA, per germline. The ends lost 2 bases at V and 1 base at J; junction bases unmatched: 6. CDR3 region: CASSLSQGASQETQYF. The CDR3 nucleotides are TGTGCCAGCAGCTTATCCCAGGGGGCAAGCCAAGAGACCCAGTACTTC.

The CDR3 region is CASSPGTGMVSNQPQHF. The CDR3 region has the DNA TGTGCCAGCAGCCCCGGGACAGGGATGGTAAGCAATCAGCCCCAGCATTTT. V usage is TRBV4-2 and J usage is TRBJ1-5; 9 bases fit TRBD1. The CDR3 loop spans 17 amino acids. V lost 4 bases to trimming and J lost 1 base; unmatched junction nucleotides: 8. In germline, CDR1 is LGHNA, CDR2 YNFKEQ.

The CDR3, as DNA: TGCACCGACATATACACCGGGGAGCTGTTTTTT. This codes for CTDIYTGELFF. The V call is TRBV29-1, the J call TRBJ2-2; no firm D call. The germline V gene has CDR1 SQVTM and CDR2 ANQGSEA. The CDR3 extends over 11 amino acids.

The chain couples TRBV27 to TRBJ2-5; D is unresolved. Per germline, CDR1 MNHEY and CDR2 SMNVEV (reference sequence). V lost 6 bases, J lost 2 bases, and 13 bases lay in between. The CDR3 runs to 14 residues. The CDR3 region is CASSRPGLQETQYF. CDR3 DNA sequence: TGTGCCAGCAGCCGCCCGGGTCTGCAAGAGACCCAGTACTTC.

The chain combines TRBV5-1 with TRBJ2-3; 7 bases align to TRBD1. Unmatched junction bases numbered 14, after V lost 4 bases and J lost 6 bases. CDR3 length: 16 residues. Germline V gene sequence: CDR1 SGHRS, CDR2 YFSETQ. The CDR3 is CASSTTGQAPQDTQYF. Here the CDR3 DNA reads TGCGCCAGCAGCACCACCGGACAGGCGCCCCAGGATACGCAGTATTTT.

The rearrangement joins TRBV6-5 to TRBJ2-1; no reliable D call. V was shortened by 8 bases and J by 8 bases, with 10 bases between the two germline ends. Germline CDR1 and CDR2: MNHEY and SVGAGI. The CDR3 extends over 11 amino acids. CDR3 region: CASRRGDEQFF. The CDR3 DNA is TGTGCCAGCCGACGTGGAGATGAGCAGTTCTTC.

The J gene is TRBJ2-7, the V gene TRBV7-9; weak D call: TRBD2 (6 bases). V lost 5 bases, J lost 1 base, and 15 bases lay in between. The germline V gene encodes CDR1 SEHNR and CDR2 FQNEAQ (reference sequence). This CDR3 is built from 15 residues. The CDR3 here is CASSPGLQKSYEQYF. CDR3 DNA sequence: TGTGCCAGCAGCCCGGGACTCCAAAAGTCCTACGAGCAGTACTTC. Full variable domain (outside the CDR3, taken from reference TRBV7-9 and TRBJ2-7): DTGVSQNPRHKITKRGQNVTFRCDPISEHNRLYWYRQTLGQGPEFLTYFQNEAQLEKSRLLSDRFSAERPKGSFSTLEIQRTEQGDSAMYLCASSPGLQKSYEQYFGPGTRLTVT.

The V gene is TRBV28, the J gene TRBJ2-7; D may be TRBD1 (6 bases). The CDR3 totals 13 residues. Per germline, CDR1 MDHEN and CDR2 SYDVKM. Trimming took 7 bases from V and 1 from J, leaving 11 bases between them. CDR3 protein: CASTGAISYEQYF. CDR3 sequence (DNA): TGTGCCAGCACAGGGGCGATTTCCTACGAGCAGTACTTC.